The present TCR beta chain was sequenced within a study of cytomegalovirus exposure and HLA in healthy donors. CDR3 size: 15 residues. The germline CDR1 and CDR2 sequences are ENHRY and SYGVKD. V lost 6 bases and J lost 0, with 15 bases in between. The study ran its PCR with 60 Vbeta and 13 Jbeta primers. Some clones are missing from TCRdb's copy, which holds only in-frame ones; the method was immunoSEQ multiplex PCR. The sample includes roughly 200,000 clones, 75% to 80% of them seen just once. This sequence originates from a woman aged 25 to 39 in good health and CMV-seropositive. The chain recombines TRBV10-3 with TRBJ2-7, with D maybe TRBD2 (5 bases). Sequencing was done on a sample of PBMCs. The CDR3 spells CAIRPVATSSYEQYF. The DNA for the CDR3 is TGTGCCATCAGGCCCGTTGCAACTAGCTCCTACGAGCAGTACTTC.